The rows below give T cell receptor beta chains drawn from one sample of a study of blood T cell repertoires in COVID-19. Libraries were prepared by immunoSEQ multiplex PCR; TCRdb keeps only in-frame clonotypes and omits some of them. The data show more than 200,000 clones, around 90% seen once. Sequenced material: peripheral blood. The receptors derive from a human donor in a cohort sampled during active COVID-19. Each CDR3 is given with its conserved first and last residue. A D gene is named only where the DNA matches it firmly. Clone size appears in some rows only: once, few, many, or a class for an expanded clone.

TRBV27	TRBJ2-3	.	.	TGTGCCAGCAGTTCGAATGGGACACCTCAGCAGTATTTT	CASSSNGTPQQYF
TRBV30	TRBJ2-7	TRBD2	.	TGTGCCTTTAAAAGCGGGAACTACGAGCAGTACTTC	CAFKSGNYEQYF
TRBV7-9	TRBJ1-5	TRBD1	.	TGTGCCAGCAGCTTAGGGACAGGGGAACAGCCCCAGCATTTT	CASSLGTGEQPQHF
TRBV5-1	TRBJ1-6	.	.	TGCGCCAGCAGCTTGGGACAGCCTCGTTACGATTATAATTCACCCCTCCACTTT	CASSLGQPRYDYNSPLHF
TRBV5-1	TRBJ1-4	.	.	TGCGCCAGCAGCTTCGACAGGCTAACTAATGAAAAACTGTTTTTT	CASSFDRLTNEKLFF
TRBV18	TRBJ1-1	TRBD1	.	TGTGCCAGCTCATTCGGACAGGGGGGCTATGAAGCTTTCTTT	CASSFGQGGYEAFF
TRBV15	TRBJ2-7	.	few	TGTGCCACCAGCAGGCTACCCAGGGGTAGCGAGCAGTACTTC	CATSRLPRGSEQYF
TRBV24-1	TRBJ1-2	.	.	TGTGCCACCAGAGGAGACAGTTATGGCTACACCTTC	CATRGDSYGYTF
TRBV9	TRBJ1-2	.	.	TGTGCCAGCAGCGTAGCTCCGGGAGGGCTGGACTATGGCTACACCTTC	CASSVAPGGLDYGYTF
TRBV6-4	TRBJ1-2	TRBD1	.	TGTGCCAGCAGCCCCCCTGGGGACAGAGTTTGCTATGGCTACACCTTC	CASSPPGDRVCYGYTF
TRBV19	TRBJ2-1	TRBD2	.	TGTGCCAGTAGTGTAGCGGGAGAACCCTACAATGAGCAGTTCTTC	CASSVAGEPYNEQFF
TRBV25-1	TRBJ1-4	TRBD1	.	TGTGCCAGCGAAACCTCCGGGACAGGGTACGAAAAACTGTTTTTT	CASETSGTGYEKLFF
TRBV4-1	TRBJ2-3	.	.	TGCGCCAGCAGCCAAGATATAGATACGCAGTATTTT	CASSQDIDTQYF
TRBV5-1	TRBJ1-1	.	.	TGCGCCAGCAGCGAGCCTGGGAACACTGAAGCTTTCTTT	CASSEPGNTEAFF
TRBV7-2	TRBJ2-7	TRBD2	.	TGTGCCAGCAGCCTTAGAGGCGGGAGGGAAGAGCAGTACTTC	CASSLRGGREEQYF
TRBV7-8	TRBJ1-5	.	.	TGTGCCAGCAGCTACCACAGGGATCAGCCCCAGCATTTT	CASSYHRDQPQHF
TRBV6-5	TRBJ1-2	TRBD1	.	TGTGCCAGCAGCCCGGGACAGGGAAGTGGCTACACCTTC	CASSPGQGSGYTF
TRBV30	TRBJ2-7	.	once	TGTGCCTGGAGTGTTCGCGGGGACTACGAGCAGTACTTC	CAWSVRGDYEQYF
TRBV23-1	TRBJ2-1	TRBD2	.	TGCGCCAGGCTAGGGACTAGACAATCCCTCGAGCAGTTCTTC	CARLGTRQSLEQFF
TRBV2	TRBJ2-1	.	few	TGTGCCAGCAGCATGACAGGCTACAATGAGCAGTTCTTC	CASSMTGYNEQFF
TRBV7-3	TRBJ2-5	TRBD1	.	TGTGCCAGCAGCTGGACAGGGTTGGAGACCCAGTACTTC	CASSWTGLETQYF
TRBV9	TRBJ2-5	TRBD2	.	TGTGCCAGCAGCCCGACTAGCGGGCTGTCGGAGACCCAGTACTTC	CASSPTSGLSETQYF
TRBV6-5	TRBJ1-1	.	.	TGTGCCAGCAGTTACGTGACAGGTAGCGCGAACACTGAAGCTTTCTTT	CASSYVTGSANTEAFF
TRBV3-1/TRBV3-2	TRBJ2-6	.	.	TGTGCCAGCCCCTTCCAGCGGAGTCCGTCTCTAGACACTGGGGCCAACGTCCTGACTTTC	CASPFQRSPSLDTGANVLTF
TRBV29-1	TRBJ1-2	.	.	TGCAGCGTGGTGGTGGGGCCCCTATTAGGCTACACCTTC	CSVVVGPLLGYTF
TRBV14	TRBJ2-7	.	.	TGTGCCAGCAGCCAAGCCGCACAGCCCCCCTACGAGCAGTACTTC	CASSQAAQPPYEQYF
TRBV30	TRBJ1-2	.	.	TGTGCCTGGAGGTTGCGGGGCACCTATGGCTACACCTTC	CAWRLRGTYGYTF
TRBV7-2	TRBJ2-7	.	.	TGTGCCAGCAGTCTTAGACAGACGTACGAGCAGTACTTC	CASSLRQTYEQYF
TRBV9	TRBJ1-4	TRBD1	.	TGTGCCAGCAGCCCGGGACAGGGGAATGAAAAACTGTTTTTT	CASSPGQGNEKLFF
TRBV9	TRBJ2-3	TRBD2	once	TGTGCCAGCAGCGTAGGAAGCCGGGAGGGTACGCAGTATTTT	CASSVGSREGTQYF
TRBV5-6	TRBJ1-2	.	.	TGTGCCAGCAGCCCGTACAGGATCGATGGCTACACCTTC	CASSPYRIDGYTF
TRBV19	TRBJ1-1	.	.	TGTGCCAGTCGATCCGGAGGGGGGGCAGGCACTGAAGCTTTCTTT	CASRSGGGAGTEAFF
TRBV7-9	TRBJ1-5	.	.	TGTGCCAGCATGAGGGAAACAGGGAGATGGGATAGCAATCAGCCCCAGCATTTT	CASMRETGRWDSNQPQHF
TRBV11-3	TRBJ1-1	.	.	TGTGCCAGCAGCCCTCGTCCGGGGTCTATGAACACTGAAGCTTTCTTT	CASSPRPGSMNTEAFF
TRBV4-1	TRBJ1-1	TRBD1	.	TGCGCCAGCAGCGAATTAACAGGGGTAAGTGAAGCTTTCTTT	CASSELTGVSEAFF
TRBV9	TRBJ2-1	.	.	TGTGCCAGCAGCCCGAGCGCGCAGGGCAATGAGCAGTTCTTC	CASSPSAQGNEQFF
TRBV28	TRBJ1-4	.	.	TGTGCCAGCAGTTCCGGGAATGAAAAACTGTTTTTT	CASSSGNEKLFF
TRBV2	TRBJ1-6	TRBD1	.	TGTGCCAGCAGTAACGGACAGGGGTTTAATTCACCCCTCCACTTT	CASSNGQGFNSPLHF
TRBV6-5	TRBJ1-6	.	.	TGTGCCAGCAGTTCCTTACCCGGCCGGGGATCACCCCTCCACTTT	CASSSLPGRGSPLHF
TRBV2	TRBJ2-7	.	.	TGTGCCAGCACCACCGCGGGGGCTACCTACGAGCAGTACTTC	CASTTAGATYEQYF
TRBV28	TRBJ1-3	TRBD1	.	TGTGCCGCCTCCTTCCCGGGTGGTGCCGGTATACAGGGGAGTGGAAACACCATATATTTT	CAASFPGGAGIQGSGNTIYF
TRBV6-2/TRBV6-3	TRBJ2-7	.	once	TGTGCCAGCAGCCAGACAGAGTCCGCCGAGCAGTACTTC	CASSQTESAEQYF